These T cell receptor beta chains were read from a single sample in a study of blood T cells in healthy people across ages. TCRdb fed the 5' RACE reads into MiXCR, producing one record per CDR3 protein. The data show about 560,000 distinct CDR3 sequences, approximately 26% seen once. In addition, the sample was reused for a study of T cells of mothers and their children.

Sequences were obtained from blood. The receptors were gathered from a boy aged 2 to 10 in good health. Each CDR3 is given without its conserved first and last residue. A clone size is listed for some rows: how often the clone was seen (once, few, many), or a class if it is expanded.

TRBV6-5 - ASSYRGGIGTGELF
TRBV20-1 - SARDWASPRGGGELF
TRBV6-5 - ASSYSRRQLNSPLH
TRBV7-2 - ASSPRGITDTQY
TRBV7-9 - ASSLVDYT
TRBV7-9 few ASSLVSSGQETQY
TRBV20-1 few SAIQGLFDNEQF
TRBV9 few ASSVHGVSDEQF
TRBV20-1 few SARGGNGGSKETQY
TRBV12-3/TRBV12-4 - ASSLGAGTGDYEQY
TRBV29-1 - SVEDWGVLETQY
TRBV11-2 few ASSLDHQDYGYT
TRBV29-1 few SVELGSNEKLF
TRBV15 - ATSRDKRSNGELF
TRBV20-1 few SASRIAGGRIETQY
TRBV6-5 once ASSYGDSRLLQQF
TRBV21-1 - AGSKALLDRGAGELF
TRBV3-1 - ASSQEVTGGYEQY
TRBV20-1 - SASLAGDTDTQY
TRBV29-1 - SAGDNYGYT
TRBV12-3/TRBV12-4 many ASSPGGREQY
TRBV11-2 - ASSPGLAVYEQY
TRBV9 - ASSVGEVPYEQY
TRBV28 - ASGGGRETQY
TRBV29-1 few SVEDRGDTEAF
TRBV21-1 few ASSKGNGPGGRWLDEQF
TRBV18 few ASSDGTDYEQY
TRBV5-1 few ASSLRNRGTEAF
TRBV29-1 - SVRQGSDTQY
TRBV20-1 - SARDQGLGYT
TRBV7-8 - ASSSSRWGTSHDEQF
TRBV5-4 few ASSTFSPEGTQY
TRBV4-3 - ASSPGGISTNEKLL
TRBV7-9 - ASTLLAGVTGELF
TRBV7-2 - ASSTYRGGNYGYT
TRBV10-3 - AISVGSSYNEQF
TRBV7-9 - ASSIVPGQGHEQY
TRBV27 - ASSRHGETLESYNEQF
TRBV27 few ASSFDGELF
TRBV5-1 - ASSIEWGANVQT
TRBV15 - ATSRDTIIPPGRETQY
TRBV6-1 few ASSVDRGLGSPLH
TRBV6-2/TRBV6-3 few AVSSGELYEQY
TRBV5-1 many ASSDRAAGANVLT
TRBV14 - ASSRTGESSYEQY